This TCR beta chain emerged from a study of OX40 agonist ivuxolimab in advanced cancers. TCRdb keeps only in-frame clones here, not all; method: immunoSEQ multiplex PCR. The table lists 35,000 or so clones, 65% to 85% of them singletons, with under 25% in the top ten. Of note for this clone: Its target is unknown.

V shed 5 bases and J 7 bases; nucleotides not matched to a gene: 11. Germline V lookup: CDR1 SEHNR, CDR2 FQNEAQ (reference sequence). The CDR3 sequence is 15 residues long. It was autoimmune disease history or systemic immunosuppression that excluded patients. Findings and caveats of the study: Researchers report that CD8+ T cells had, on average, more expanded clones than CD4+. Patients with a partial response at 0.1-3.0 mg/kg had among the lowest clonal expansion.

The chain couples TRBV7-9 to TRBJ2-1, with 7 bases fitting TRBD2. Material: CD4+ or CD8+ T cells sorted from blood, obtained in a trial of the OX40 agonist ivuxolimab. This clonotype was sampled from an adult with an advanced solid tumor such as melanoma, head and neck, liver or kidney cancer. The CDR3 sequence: CASSLKWEGLNEQFF. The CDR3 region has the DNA TGTGCCAGCAGCCTCAAGTGGGAGGGCCTAAATGAGCAGTTCTTC.